This entry lists 24 T cell receptor beta chains sequenced from one sample in a study of cytomegalovirus exposure and HLA in healthy donors. Amplification used 60 Vbeta primers and 13 Jbeta primers. Method: immunoSEQ multiplex PCR; TCRdb's copy keeps in-frame clones and lacks some. The data show some 170,000 clones, approximately 79% seen once. Material for sequencing was PBMCs. The origin of the receptors is a man aged 35 to 55 in good health and CMV-seropositive.

This clone has just a few counts. The chain combines TRBV9 with TRBJ1-4; 9 bases are shared with TRBD1. This CDR3 contains 17 residues. The germline CDR1 and CDR2 sequences are SGDLS and YYNGEE. V trimming: 5 bases; J trimming: 0 bases; junction bases outside the gene matches: 8. The DNA of the CDR3 is TGTGCCAGCAGTGCCGACAGGGGGGTATCAACTAATGAAAAACTGTTTTTT. Translation: CASSADRGVSTNEKLFF.

This clone was seen a few times. The J gene is TRBJ1-3, the V gene TRBV28, with D perhaps matching TRBD1 (5 bases). Germline-derived CDR1 and CDR2 are MDHEN and SYDVKM. The V gene lost 3 bases and the J gene lost 2 bases, with 11 bases spanning the gap. CDR3 size: 15 residues. CDR3 bases: TGTGCCAGCAGTTTTCCGGGGGGACCTGGAAACACCATATATTTT. As protein: CASSFPGGPGNTIYF. Supplemented by reference TRBV28 and TRBJ1-3, the full variable domain reads DVKVTQSSRYLVKRTGEKVFLECVQDMDHENMFWYRQDPGLGLRLIYFSYDVKMKEKGDIPEGYSVSREKKERFSLILESASTNQTSMYLCASSFPGGPGNTIYFGEGSWLTVV.

V gene TRBV27 combines with J gene TRBJ2-2; TRBD2 matches 8 bases. Trimming removed 4 bases from V and 0 bases from J; junction bases left unmatched: 1. There are 15 residues in the CDR3. Looked up from germline, CDR1 is MNHEY and CDR2 is SMNVEV (reference sequence). The CDR3 is CASSWGLANTGELFF. In DNA, the CDR3 is TGTGCCAGCAGTTGGGGACTAGCGAACACCGGGGAGCTGTTTTTT.

The chain couples TRBV29-1 to TRBJ2-3, with 8 nucleotides matching TRBD1. This CDR3 is 14 amino acids long. J lost 4 bases, V lost 4 bases, and 7 bases had no gene match. Germline CDR1 SQVTM, CDR2 ANQGSEA. CDR3 sequence: CSVAPGGRADTQYF. The CDR3, as DNA: TGCAGCGTTGCCCCAGGGGGCCGGGCAGATACGCAGTATTTT.

The V and J genes are TRBV9 and TRBJ2-7, with D possibly being TRBD2 (5 bases). This CDR3 comprises 14 residues. From germline, CDR1 is SGDLS and CDR2 YYNGEE. The V end lost 0 bases, the J end lost 0 bases, and 7 bases lay between the germline ends. The CDR3 spells CASSVGGLSYEQYF. In DNA form, the CDR3 reads TGTGCCAGCAGCGTAGGCGGGCTCTCCTACGAGCAGTACTTC. Combining the CDR3 with reference TRBV9 and TRBJ2-7 gives the whole variable domain DSGVTQTPKHLITATGQRVTLRCSPRSGDLSVYWYQQSLDQGLQFLIQYYNGEERAKGNILERFSAQQFPDLHSELNLSSLELGDSALYFCASSVGGLSYEQYFGPGTRLTVT.

The chain combines TRBV7-2 with TRBJ2-4, with D possibly TRBD2 on 6 matching bases. Germline V gene lookup returns CDR1 SGHTA and CDR2 FQGNSA. The CDR3 runs 13 residues. Written as DNA, the CDR3 is TGTGCTTGGGAGGAGACTACCGAAAACATTCAGTACTTC. Residues: CAWEETTENIQYF.

The J gene is TRBJ2-5, the V gene TRBV29-1, with a possible D match to TRBD2 (6 bases). Germline CDR1 reads SQVTM; CDR2 reads ANQGSEA. The CDR3 contains 13 residues. V lost 7 bases to trimming and J lost 2 bases, with 14 bases between them. CDR3 sequence: CSALGDLQETQYF. The CDR3 DNA follows: TGCAGCGCCCTGGGGGACTTACAAGAGACCCAGTACTTC. The full variable domain, its missing parts supplied by reference TRBV29-1 and TRBJ2-5, is SAVISQKPSRDICQRGTSLTIQCQVDSQVTMMFWYRQQPGQSLTLIATANQGSEATYESGFVIDKFPISRPNLTFSTLTVSNMSPEDSSIYLCSALGDLQETQYFGPGTRLLVL.

V usage is TRBV18 and J usage is TRBJ2-5; D is ambiguous. Per germline, CDR1 KGHSH and CDR2 LQKENI. The CDR3 loop spans 12 amino acids. The germline V and J ends were trimmed by 3 bases and 5 bases, with 7 bases remaining between them. CDR3 region: CASSPLVETQYF. The CDR3 nucleotides read TGTGCCAGCTCACCCCTTGTTGAGACCCAGTACTTC.

In its sample, this clone was seen a few times. The chain employs TRBV5-6 and TRBJ2-1, with D tentatively TRBD2 (5 bases). Trimming left V 3 bases short and J 6 bases short, with 16 bases between. This CDR3 has 15 amino acids. The germline gives CDR1 SGHDT, CDR2 YYEEEE. The CDR3 is CASSSDWPNLNEQFF. Here the CDR3 DNA reads TGTGCCAGCAGCTCGGACTGGCCGAACCTCAATGAGCAGTTCTTC.

V and J are TRBV9 and TRBJ2-3; 11 bases are shared with TRBD2. Germline V lookup: CDR1 SGDLS, CDR2 YYNGEE. The V gene end was trimmed by 3 bases and the J gene end by 5 bases; junction bases not matched to a gene: 11. The CDR3 consists of 17 residues. The CDR3 protein is CASSERVLAGVVDTQYF. CDR3 coding DNA: TGTGCCAGCAGCGAGCGGGTACTAGCGGGAGTTGTAGATACGCAGTATTTT.

V gene TRBV30 combines with J gene TRBJ2-7; 7 bases align to TRBD2. The CDR3 loop spans 14 amino acids. Per the germline V gene, CDR1 is GTSNPN and CDR2 is SVGIG (reference sequence). With 1 base clipped from V and 7 bases from J, the junction kept 10 bases outside the gene matches. The CDR3 sequence: CAWSETLVGGEQYF. CDR3 nucleotides: TGTGCCTGGAGTGAGACTCTGGTGGGGGGGGAGCAGTACTTC. Full variable domain (missing parts from reference TRBV30 and TRBJ2-7): SQTIHQWPATLVQPVGSPLSLECTVEGTSNPNLYWYRQAAGRGLQLLFYSVGIGQISSEVPQNLSASRPQDRQFILSSKKLLLSDSGFYLCAWSETLVGGEQYFGPGTRLTVT.

Comment on this clone: Since the CDR3 does not end with the conserved phenylalanine or tryptophan, this likely comes from a read error. The chain uses TRBV15 and TRBJ2-4; possibly TRBD2 for D (6 bases). The CDR3 runs to 16 residues. Germline V gives CDR1 LNHNV, CDR2 YYDKDF (reference sequence). V gave up 0 bases and J gave up 0 bases, with 9 bases separating them. CDR3 sequence (DNA): TGTGCCACCAGCAGAGATGTGCGGGGAGCCAAAAACATTCAGTACCTC. Encoded protein: CATSRDVRGAKNIQYL.

V and J are TRBV2 and TRBJ1-5; 11 positions match TRBD1. Germline V CDR1 and CDR2: SNHLY, FYNNEI. The CDR3 totals 18 residues. V trimming: 6 bases; J trimming: 4 bases; junction bases outside the gene matches: 14. CDR3 residues: CASSGGDRGKLVNQPQHF. The DNA for the CDR3 is TGTGCCAGCAGCGGGGGGGACAGGGGGAAACTGGTGAATCAGCCCCAGCATTTT.

The chain couples TRBV18 to TRBJ2-2, with a weak D call TRBD1 (5 bases). The CDR3 covers 15 residues. Germline values: CDR1 KGHSH, CDR2 LQKENI. The V end lost 3 bases, the J end lost 1 base, and 9 bases lay between the germline ends. The CDR3 loop reads CASSPDILNTGELFF. For the CDR3, the DNA is TGTGCCAGCTCACCGGACATTTTGAACACCGGGGAGCTGTTTTTT.

This clone was observed a handful of times. This chain links TRBV29-1 with TRBJ2-5; D is unclear. Germline V gene data show CDR1 as SQVTM and CDR2 as ANQGSEA. The CDR3 sequence is 14 residues long. V was pared by 6 bases and J by 5 bases, with 19 bases between. The CDR3 nucleotides read TGCAGCGTGGTCGCCCAGGCCGCTGTGGAGACCCAGTACTTC. It yields the protein CSVVAQAAVETQYF. Complete variable domain (other parts from reference TRBV29-1 and TRBJ2-5): SAVISQKPSRDICQRGTSLTIQCQVDSQVTMMFWYRQQPGQSLTLIATANQGSEATYESGFVIDKFPISRPNLTFSTLTVSNMSPEDSSIYLCSVVAQAAVETQYFGPGTRLLVL.

The rearrangement links TRBV19 to TRBJ1-2; a weak D match, TRBD1 (5 bases). The CDR3 has 13 residues. Germline V gene data show CDR1 as LNHDA and CDR2 as SQIVND (reference sequence). V was pared by 2 bases and J by 6 bases, with 10 bases between. The CDR3 is CASSIKTVNGYTF. The CDR3 DNA sequence: TGTGCCAGTAGTATAAAGACAGTCAATGGCTACACCTTC.

The V gene is TRBV9, the J gene TRBJ2-5, with 7 bases identical to TRBD2. The assigned J gene may be wrong: the sequence end matches TRBJ2-7 better. This CDR3 region has 16 residues. Germline CDR1 SGDLS, CDR2 YYNGEE. The CDR3 sequence is CASSPKWGEGNYEQYF. CDR3 nucleotide sequence: TGTGCCAGCAGCCCAAAGTGGGGGGAGGGCAACTACGAGCAGTACTTC.

The CDR3 nucleotides are TGTGCCAGCAGTGCGGACTTTTTGGGTGAGACCCAGTACTTC. Translating it yields CASSADFLGETQYF. The chain combines TRBV25-1 with TRBJ2-5; possible D gene TRBD2, 5 bases. CDR3 length: 14 residues. CDR1 and CDR2 from the germline V gene are MGHDK and SYGVNS. Trimming cost V 4 bases and J 5 bases, with 14 bases left between them.

V gene TRBV5-3 combines with J gene TRBJ2-5; 12 nucleotides match TRBD2. TRBV5-3 falls under the ORF class, with uncertain function. The CDR3 runs to 16 residues. After removal of 5 bases from V and 5 bases from J, the junction contained 10 bases not matched to a gene. CDR3 sequence: CARSNPTSGSGETQYF. CDR3 nucleotides: TGTGCCAGAAGTAACCCGACTAGCGGGAGCGGGGAGACCCAGTACTTC.

V gene TRBV11-2 combines with J gene TRBJ2-5, with TRBD1 identical over 9 bases. This CDR3 is built from 13 residues. Per germline, CDR1 SGHAT and CDR2 FQNNGV. V gave up 7 bases and J gave up 3 bases; unmatched junction bases: 3. The CDR3 sequence is CASNRDREETQYF. The DNA of the CDR3 is TGTGCCAGCAACCGGGACAGGGAAGAGACCCAGTACTTC.

Only a few counts were recorded for this clone. The rearrangement joins TRBV11-3 to TRBJ1-2, with 9 bases aligning to TRBD1. Germline CDR1 and CDR2: SGHNT and YENEEA. Germline trimming cut 5 bases from V and 5 bases from J; bases unmatched to any gene: 6. The CDR3 loop spans 14 amino acids. As DNA, the CDR3 is TGTGCCAGCAGCCCCGGGACAGGGTTTTATGGCTACACCTTC. Its protein is CASSPGTGFYGYTF.

The CDR3 region is CASSILGGETQYF. The CDR3, as DNA: TGTGCCAGTAGTATATTGGGAGGGGAGACCCAGTACTTC. J is TRBJ2-5 and V is TRBV19; 7 nucleotides match TRBD2. The junction had 2 bases not matched to a gene; V was cut back by 2 bases and J by 5 bases. CDR3 size: 13 residues. Looked up from germline, CDR1 is LNHDA and CDR2 is SQIVND (reference sequence). Combining the CDR3 with reference TRBV19 and TRBJ2-5 gives the whole variable domain DGGITQSPKYLFRKEGQNVTLSCEQNLNHDAMYWYRQDPGQGLRLIYYSQIVNDFQKGDIAEGYSVSREKKESFPLTVTSAQKNPTAFYLCASSILGGETQYFGPGTRLLVL.

The rearrangement links TRBV11-3 to TRBJ1-6; D is undetermined. CDR3 length: 15 residues. The V and J ends lost 4 bases and 7 bases respectively, with 14 bases between them. Germline-derived CDR1 and CDR2 are SGHNT and YENEEA. The CDR3 DNA is TGTGCCAGCAGCTCTGCGGGGAGAGGGAATTCACCCCTCCACTTT. Its translation: CASSSAGRGNSPLHF.

The V gene is TRBV15, the J gene TRBJ2-7; weak D call: TRBD1 (5 bases). The CDR3 contains 13 residues. Germline CDR1 is LNHNV and CDR2 is YYDKDF (reference sequence). V gave up 1 base and J gave up 3 bases, with 7 bases separating them. DNA of the CDR3: TGTGCCACCAGCAGAGGTGACAGCTACGAGCAGTACTTC. This translates into CATSRGDSYEQYF.